A single sample gave rise to the 31 T cell receptor beta chains below, sequenced in a study of blood T cell repertoires in COVID-19 (dated by TCRdb to 2018 to 2020). Library preparation employed the immunoSEQ multiplex PCR assay. TCRdb took this table from immuneACCESS and kept in-frame rearrangements with V and J called. Such tables lack part of the clones; where checked against another copy, unresolved V genes explain under half of the gap, and the rest is unexplained. In all, the sample holds 90,000 to 120,000 clones, and roughly 90% of those were seen once. In total, the top ten clones hold 4.5% to 6% of the sample. Material for sequencing was peripheral blood. All receptors come from a man in his forties with active or convalescent COVID-19.

J is TRBJ2-7 and V is TRBV4-1, with TRBD1 matching 9 bases. The V and J ends lost 5 bases and 3 bases, in that order; junction bases with no gene match: 2. The CDR3 has 13 amino acids. The germline CDR1 and CDR2 sequences are MGHRA and YSYEKL. The CDR3 protein is CASSTGQGYEQYF. Here the CDR3 DNA reads TGCGCCAGCAGCACGGGACAGGGCTACGAGCAGTACTTC.

This chain links TRBV18 with TRBJ2-3; perhaps TRBD2 as D (5 bases). V was clipped by 3 bases and J by 0 bases, with 19 bases between them. There are 18 residues in the CDR3. Per the germline V gene, CDR1 is KGHSH and CDR2 is LQKENI. The CDR3 sequence is CASSPPFPSLASTDTQYF. In nucleotides, the CDR3 is TGTGCCAGCTCACCGCCCTTTCCTAGCCTTGCTAGCACAGATACGCAGTATTTT.

The chain combines TRBV6-5 with TRBJ1-1, with TRBD1 as a possible D gene (6 bases). Germline CDR1 MNHEY, CDR2 SVGAGI. Trimming took off 5 bases at V and 1 base at J, with 14 bases between the two ends. The CDR3 is 15 residues long. The CDR3 loop reads CASSPFDRKNTEAFF. The CDR3 DNA reads as TGTGCCAGCAGTCCGTTCGACAGGAAGAACACTGAAGCTTTCTTT.

V is TRBV30 and J is TRBJ1-2, with 9 bases aligning to TRBD1. The CDR3 sequence is 14 residues long. Germline-derived CDR1 and CDR2 are GTSNPN and SVGIG (reference sequence). V was pared by 5 bases and J by 5 bases, with 9 bases of the junction left unmatched. CDR3 in amino acids: CAWETGGGRYGYTF. CDR3 coding DNA: TGTGCCTGGGAAACAGGGGGCGGACGATATGGCTACACCTTC.

The V and J genes are TRBV4-1 and TRBJ1-4; no clear D. The CDR3 consists of 13 residues. The germline gives CDR1 MGHRA, CDR2 YSYEKL. The V end lost 1 base, the J end lost 8 bases, and 8 bases lay between the germline ends. CDR3 region: CASSQVVSEKLFF. DNA for the CDR3: TGCGCCAGCAGCCAAGTAGTATCCGAAAAACTGTTTTTT.

The chain uses TRBV21-1 and TRBJ1-1; TRBD1 is the table's D call, not checked against the DNA. TRBV21-1 has pseudogene status. The CDR3 totals 16 residues. The CDR3 loop is CASSKAGGEGNTEAFF. The CDR3 bases are TGTGCCAGCAGCAAGGCAGGGGGCGAGGGAAACACTGAAGCTTTCTTT.

The chain combines TRBV10-3 with TRBJ2-3, with 7 positions matching TRBD2. CDR1 ENHRY and CDR2 SYGVKD come from the germline V gene. The junction had 8 bases not matched to a gene; V was cut back by 5 bases and J by 3 bases. CDR3 length: 15 residues. The CDR3 sequence: CAISPGLESTDTQYF. DNA for the CDR3: TGTGCCATCAGTCCCGGACTAGAATCAACAGATACGCAGTATTTT.

The V call is TRBV3-1 (or the pseudogene TRBV3-2), the J call TRBJ2-3; D possibly corresponds to TRBD2 (5 bases). With 0 bases removed from V and 0 bases from J, the gap between germline ends came to 10 bases. The CDR3 runs to 16 residues. Germline V gives CDR1 LGHDT, CDR2 YNNKEL (reference sequence). In DNA form, the CDR3 reads TGTGCCAGCAGCCAAGAGGGGAGTTCCAGCACAGATACGCAGTATTTT. Encoded protein: CASSQEGSSSTDTQYF.

The gene calls are TRBV11-2 and TRBJ2-7; perhaps TRBD1 as D (6 bases). The V end was cut by 1 base, the J end by 7 bases, with 11 bases between. This CDR3 has 13 amino acids. Germline V gene lookup returns CDR1 SGHAT and CDR2 FQNNGV. The CDR3 DNA is TGTGCCAGCAGCTTAGCAGGGGTAGGAGAGCAGTACTTC. Its translation: CASSLAGVGEQYF.

The rearrangement joins TRBV11-3 to TRBJ2-5; D perhaps matches TRBD2 (5 bases). V was clipped by 4 bases and J by 1 base, with 7 bases between them. Germline-derived CDR1 and CDR2 are SGHNT and YENEEA. The CDR3 sequence is 13 residues long. CDR3 amino acids: CASSSSSQETQYF. In nucleotides, the CDR3 is TGTGCCAGCAGCTCTAGCAGCCAAGAGACCCAGTACTTC.

This rearrangement joins TRBV5-3 to TRBJ2-7; perhaps TRBD2 as D (5 bases). TRBV5-3 is an ORF, with its function uncertain. The CDR3 runs to 15 residues. The V and J ends lost 4 bases and 2 bases respectively, with 16 bases between them. The CDR3 loop reads CARSPPEEAAYEQYF. CDR3 DNA: TGTGCCAGAAGCCCTCCCGAGGAGGCGGCCTACGAGCAGTACTTC.

The J gene is TRBJ2-3, the V gene TRBV5-1, with D perhaps TRBD2 (5 bases). The CDR3 length is 12 residues. Germline CDR1 and CDR2: SGHRS and YFSETQ. Trimming stripped 5 bases from V and 4 bases from J, with 8 bases between. CDR3 in DNA: TGCGCCAGCAGGAGGGATTCAGATACGCAGTATTTT. This codes for CASRRDSDTQYF.

The chain links TRBV18 to TRBJ2-2, with D possibly being TRBD2 (6 bases). The germline V gene has CDR1 KGHSH and CDR2 LQKENI. The CDR3 covers 18 residues. Between the trimmed V and J ends, which lost 0 bases and 4 bases, there was a span of 18 bases. The CDR3 spells CASSPPIHREWGTGELFF. The CDR3 nucleotides read TGTGCCAGCTCACCACCGATTCACCGGGAGTGGGGCACCGGGGAGCTGTTTTTT. Using reference TRBV18 and TRBJ2-2 for the parts outside the CDR3, the full variable domain is NAGVMQNPRHLVRRRGQEARLRCSPMKGHSHVYWYRQLPEEGLKFMVYLQKENIIDESGMPKERFSAEFPKEGPSILRIQQVVRGDSAAYFCASSPPIHREWGTGELFFGEGSRLTVL.

This clone has a handful of counts. The V and J genes are TRBV11-2 and TRBJ2-7; perhaps TRBD2 as D (8 bases). Germline V lookup: CDR1 SGHAT, CDR2 FQNNGV. The V gene lost 8 bases and the J gene lost 5 bases, with 34 bases spanning the gap. The CDR3 spans 19 residues. DNA of the CDR3: TGTGCCAGCGAGAGCTATGCGACTAGCGCTTCAGGGGGGCTCCACGAGCAGTACTTC. It encodes CASESYATSASGGLHEQYF.

The chain links TRBV7-9 to TRBJ2-3, with 7 bases aligning to TRBD1. The CDR3 is 15 amino acids. Losses at the gene ends were 5 bases for V and 9 bases for J; bases not matched to a gene: 14. Germline values: CDR1 SEHNR, CDR2 FQNEAQ (reference sequence). The CDR3 region is CASSRDRVGFQTQYF. CDR3 nucleotide sequence: TGTGCCAGCAGCCGAGACAGGGTGGGGTTCCAAACGCAGTATTTT.

The V and J genes are TRBV24-1 and TRBJ2-3; maybe TRBD1 (6 bases). Per germline, CDR1 KGHDR and CDR2 SFDVKD. The CDR3 contains 13 residues. Deletions cut 3 bases from V and 7 bases from J, with 10 bases between. CDR3 in DNA: TGTGCCACCAGTGATCCTCAGGGGTATACGCAGTATTTT. The encoded protein is CATSDPQGYTQYF.

This clone has a single count. The CDR3 region is CASSEYSGTEAFF. The CDR3 DNA sequence: TGTGCCAGCAGTGAGTACTCCGGCACTGAAGCTTTCTTT. This chain connects TRBV6-1 to TRBJ1-1; D remains ambiguous. V was shortened by 3 bases and J by 4 bases, with 9 bases between the two germline ends. CDR3 size: 13 residues. Germline loops: CDR1 MNHNS, CDR2 SASEGT.

The chain employs TRBV24-1 and TRBJ2-6; TRBD1 aligns across 7 bases. There are 19 residues in the CDR3. With V trimmed by 3 bases and J by 4 bases, 14 bases remained unmatched. Per the germline V gene, CDR1 is KGHDR and CDR2 is SFDVKD. In DNA form, the CDR3 reads TGTGCCACCAGTGATCCAATCGGACAGGCCAGCGGAGGGGCCAACGTCCTGACTTTC. Encoded protein: CATSDPIGQASGGANVLTF.

Worth noting for this clone: The same CDR3 can be traced to other DNA sequences in this sample. V and J are TRBV3-1 (or the pseudogene TRBV3-2) and TRBJ1-2; possible D gene TRBD1, 5 bases. The CDR3 is 14 amino acids. Deletions cut 4 bases from V and 8 bases from J, with 17 bases between. Germline assignment: CDR1 LGHDT and CDR2 YNNKEL (reference sequence). CDR3 region: CASSPTGGVGGYTF. The CDR3 nucleotides are TGTGCCAGCAGCCCCACAGGTGGGGTGGGGGGCTACACCTTC.

The gene calls are TRBV5-1 and TRBJ1-1; possibly TRBD1 for D (6 bases). Trimming took 0 bases from V and 3 from J, leaving 9 bases between them. Germline V CDR1 and CDR2: SGHRS, YFSETQ. The CDR3 loop spans 14 amino acids. The CDR3 loop is CASSLGDTYTEAFF. CDR3 nucleotides: TGCGCCAGCAGCTTGGGGGACACTTACACTGAAGCTTTCTTT.

V is TRBV28 and J is TRBJ1-1, with TRBD1 matching 9 bases. The germline gives CDR1 MDHEN, CDR2 SYDVKM. There are 14 residues in the CDR3. The junction had 2 bases not matched to a gene; V was cut back by 5 bases and J by 1 base. The CDR3 reads CASSTGQGNTEAFF. In DNA form, the CDR3 reads TGTGCCAGCAGTACGGGACAGGGGAACACTGAAGCTTTCTTT. Full variable domain (remainder filled in from reference TRBV28 and TRBJ1-1): DVKVTQSSRYLVKRTGEKVFLECVQDMDHENMFWYRQDPGLGLRLIYFSYDVKMKEKGDIPEGYSVSREKKERFSLILESASTNQTSMYLCASSTGQGNTEAFFGQGTRLTVV.

The chain recombines TRBV20-1 with TRBJ2-7; D is undetermined. The CDR3 is 11 residues long. Trimming took off 5 bases at V and 2 bases at J, with 7 bases between the two ends. Germline V gene data show CDR1 as DFQATT and CDR2 as SNEGSKA (reference sequence). CDR3 loop: CSAGQAYEQYF. The DNA for the CDR3 is TGCAGTGCTGGCCAAGCCTACGAGCAGTACTTC.

This sequence joins TRBV6-1 and TRBJ1-1; D ambiguous. Between the trimmed V and J ends, which lost 2 bases and 2 bases, there was a span of 9 bases. The CDR3 is made up of 14 amino acids. CDR1 is MNHNS, CDR2 SASEGT, per germline. The CDR3 sequence is CASSEFLANTEAFF. The DNA of the CDR3 is TGTGCCAGCAGTGAATTCCTAGCTAACACTGAAGCTTTCTTT.

The rearrangement joins TRBV9 to TRBJ1-5, with a possible D match to TRBD1 (5 bases). The CDR3 has 15 amino acids. V lost 0 bases and J 2 bases, leaving 9 bases between the germline ends. Germline V gene lookup returns CDR1 SGDLS and CDR2 YYNGEE. Written as DNA, the CDR3 is TGTGCCAGCAGCGTAGGGACATTGGGCAATCAGCCCCAGCATTTT. Translation: CASSVGTLGNQPQHF.

The V gene is TRBV30, the J gene TRBJ1-1, with D maybe TRBD1 (6 bases). There are 13 residues in the CDR3. V gave up 2 bases and J gave up 2 bases, with 9 bases separating them. In germline, CDR1 is GTSNPN, CDR2 SVGIG (reference sequence). The DNA for the CDR3 is TGTGCCTGGAGTATACAGGGAAACACTGAAGCTTTCTTT. The encoded protein is CAWSIQGNTEAFF.

There are a few counts of this clone. The chain's CDR3 is CASSYSMQRDLADTQYF. The CDR3 nucleotides are TGTGCCAGCAGTTACTCGATGCAGCGGGATCTCGCAGATACGCAGTATTTT. The chain uses TRBV6-2 or TRBV6-3 and TRBJ2-3; TRBD2 matches 7 bases. This CDR3 has 17 residues. V shed 0 bases, J shed 4 bases, and the junction held 10 bases outside the gene matches. Germline loops: CDR1 MNHEY, CDR2 SVGEGT.

The genes are TRBV28 and TRBJ1-5; 9 nucleotides align to TRBD1. The CDR3 runs 17 residues. The ends lost 3 bases at V and 3 bases at J; junction bases unmatched: 9. CDR1 is MDHEN, CDR2 SYDVKM, per germline. The CDR3 region is CASSLGTGGMNNQPQHF. As DNA, the CDR3 is TGTGCCAGCAGTTTGGGAACAGGGGGCATGAACAATCAGCCCCAGCATTTT.

The chain recombines TRBV3-1 (or the pseudogene TRBV3-2) with TRBJ1-1; no clear D gene. Deletions cut 0 bases from V and 4 bases from J, with 12 bases between. The germline V gene encodes CDR1 LGHDT and CDR2 YNNKEL (reference sequence). There are 15 residues in the CDR3. The CDR3 protein is CASSQDNVAVTEAFF. The CDR3 DNA sequence: TGTGCCAGCAGCCAAGATAACGTCGCAGTCACTGAAGCTTTCTTT.

The chain couples TRBV6-5 to TRBJ2-2; D call uncertain. CDR3 size: 13 residues. The V gene lost 0 bases and the J gene lost 7 bases, with 6 bases spanning the gap. Germline values: CDR1 MNHEY, CDR2 SVGAGI. The CDR3 sequence is CASSYSRSGELFF. The CDR3 nucleotides are TGTGCCAGCAGTTACTCTAGAAGCGGGGAGCTGTTTTTT.

This clone was observed once. The chain recombines TRBV28 with TRBJ2-3; possibly TRBD2 for D (5 bases). Looked up from germline, CDR1 is MDHEN and CDR2 is SYDVKM. Trimming stripped 6 bases from V and 4 bases from J, with 17 bases between. The length of the CDR3 is 15 residues. The CDR3 nucleotides read TGTGCCAGCAGGCCGGAGGTGCCCCGGCCAGATACGCAGTATTTT. Its translation is CASRPEVPRPDTQYF.

The rearrangement joins TRBV7-2 to TRBJ2-7; weak D call: TRBD1 (5 bases). The V and J ends lost 0 bases and 2 bases respectively, with 11 bases between them. The CDR3 totals 15 residues. The germline gives CDR1 SGHTA, CDR2 FQGNSA. In nucleotides, the CDR3 is TGTGCCAGCAGCTTAGCTGCGGCAGGGACCTACGAGCAGTACTTC. Its translation is CASSLAAAGTYEQYF.